Each of the 9 T cell receptor beta chains below was sequenced from the same sample in a study of blood T cell repertoires in COVID-19. Profiling relied on immunoSEQ multiplex PCR, and the TCRdb table lists in-frame clones only, not all of them. The table lists some 390,000 clones, about 91% of them singletons. Specimen: peripheral blood. All receptors derive from a woman aged 40 to 55 with COVID-19, enrolled during active disease.

The chain joins TRBV5-1 to TRBJ1-1; D is uncertain. Trimming pared 5 bases from V and 0 bases from J, leaving 8 bases between. CDR3 length: 13 amino acids. Germline V gene sequence: CDR1 SGHRS, CDR2 YFSETQ. The CDR3 here is CASRIQMNTEAFF. The CDR3 coding sequence is TGCGCCAGCAGAATCCAGATGAACACTGAAGCTTTCTTT. Drawing the rest from reference TRBV5-1 and TRBJ1-1, the complete variable domain is KAGVTQTPRYLIKTRGQQVTLSCSPISGHRSVSWYQQTPGQGLQFLFEYFSETQRNKGNFPGRFSGRQFSNSRSEMNVSTLELGDSALYLCASRIQMNTEAFFGQGTRLTVV.

This chain connects TRBV28 to TRBJ2-5, with TRBD1 identical over 9 bases. The germline V gene has CDR1 MDHEN and CDR2 SYDVKM. The CDR3 is 16 amino acids. Unmatched junction bases numbered 12, after V lost 5 bases and J lost 5 bases. Written as DNA, the CDR3 is TGTGCCAGCAGTACGAGGACAGGGGCGGATTGGGAGACCCAGTACTTC. It codes for CASSTRTGADWETQYF. The full variable domain, rest sourced from reference TRBV28 and TRBJ2-5, is DVKVTQSSRYLVKRTGEKVFLECVQDMDHENMFWYRQDPGLGLRLIYFSYDVKMKEKGDIPEGYSVSREKKERFSLILESASTNQTSMYLCASSTRTGADWETQYFGPGTRLLVL.

The rearrangement links TRBV5-6 to TRBJ2-4, with unresolved D. The V and J ends lost 8 bases and 0 bases respectively, with 6 bases between them. The CDR3 is made up of 12 amino acids. Germline values: CDR1 SGHDT, CDR2 YYEEEE. The CDR3 is CASFLAKNIQYF. The CDR3 bases are TGTGCCAGTTTCTTAGCCAAAAACATTCAGTACTTC.

This clone has only a few counts. The J gene is TRBJ1-1, the V gene TRBV5-4; 8 nucleotides align to TRBD1. From germline, CDR1 is SGHNT and CDR2 YYREEE (reference sequence). Trimming removed 2 bases from V and 1 base from J; junction bases left unmatched: 4. CDR3 length equals 15 residues. CDR3 sequence: CASSLLDRENTEAFF. The CDR3, as DNA: TGTGCCAGCAGCTTACTGGACAGGGAGAACACTGAAGCTTTCTTT.

The chain is built from TRBV28 and TRBJ1-3; TRBD1 is a possible D gene (6 bases). The V gene lost 2 bases and the J gene lost 3 bases, with 17 bases spanning the gap. Germline V gene data show CDR1 as MDHEN and CDR2 as SYDVKM. The length of the CDR3 is 17 residues. CDR3 loop: CASSLGLQGIGGNTIYF. The CDR3 coding sequence is TGTGCCAGCAGTTTAGGCCTCCAGGGGATTGGTGGAAACACCATATATTTT.

The chain combines TRBV14 with TRBJ2-7; possibly TRBD2 for D (6 bases). Germline CDR1 and CDR2: SGHDN and FVKESK. The CDR3 length is 12 residues. The V end lost 2 bases, the J end lost 5 bases, and 7 bases lay between the germline ends. The CDR3 nucleotides are TGTGCCAGCAGCCAATGGGGGGACGAGCAGTACTTC. Translation: CASSQWGDEQYF.

The chain uses TRBV3-1 (or the pseudogene TRBV3-2) and TRBJ1-6; possible D gene TRBD1, 5 bases. Trimming shortened V by 4 bases and J by 1 base, and 11 bases separated the two germline ends. The CDR3 is 16 residues long. The V gene's germline CDR1 is LGHDT and CDR2 YNNKEL (reference sequence). CDR3 sequence: CASSLSTASYNSPLHF. The CDR3 nucleotides are TGTGCCAGCAGCCTATCGACAGCTTCCTATAATTCACCCCTCCACTTT.

The rearrangement uses TRBV15 and TRBJ1-5, with a tentative D call TRBD1 (5 bases). Trimming took off 0 bases at V and 5 bases at J, with 20 bases between the two ends. The CDR3 contains 18 residues. Germline-derived CDR1 and CDR2 are LNHNV and YYDKDF (reference sequence). The CDR3, as DNA: TGTGCCACCAGCAGAGATCGGTTCACAGGCTTGGTACATCAGCCCCAGCATTTT. It yields the protein CATSRDRFTGLVHQPQHF.

This clone was counted only a few times. The chain links TRBV7-2 to TRBJ1-3, with a possible D match to TRBD1 (6 bases). Germline values: CDR1 SGHTA, CDR2 FQGNSA. The CDR3 runs to 16 residues. V shed 3 bases and J shed 0 bases, with 12 bases lying between them. The CDR3 sequence is CASSFNRVGSGNTIYF. The CDR3, as DNA: TGTGCCAGCAGCTTTAACAGGGTGGGCTCTGGAAACACCATATATTTT.